This passage covers 28 T cell receptor beta chains from one sample sequenced in a study of beta chain features in type 1 diabetes. Whole-study results and caveats: Moderate but significant shortening of TCRB CDR3s was recorded in all four CD4+ subsets from Type 1 diabetes patients.

These TCRs are of unknown antigen specificity. Reverse transcribing all isolated RNA meant expressed TCRB transcripts were sequenced. Measured with immunoSEQ multiplex PCR; TCRdb has only the in-frame clones, and not every one. Among 120,000 to 150,000 clones listed, about 13% were seen once. The sequencing sample was made of central memory CD4+ T cells from blood. These receptors all come from a man aged 18 to 29 with type 1 diabetes.

This clone showed up just a few times. The chain joins TRBV2 to TRBJ1-5; 8 bases map to TRBD1. The CDR3 length is 15 residues. Germline lookup yields CDR1 SNHLY and CDR2 FYNNEI. V dropped 5 bases and J dropped 4; count of bases not matched to a gene: 7. The CDR3, as DNA: TGTGCCAGCAGTCCGGGACAGGCCGCGAATCAGCCCCAGCATTTT. Its protein is CASSPGQAANQPQHF. Filled out from reference TRBV2 and TRBJ1-5, the complete variable domain reads EPEVTQTPSHQVTQMGQEVILRCVPISNHLYFYWYRQILGQKVEFLVSFYNNEISEKSEIFDDQFSVERPDGSNFTLKIRSTKLEDSAMYFCASSPGQAANQPQHFGDGTRLSIL.

In this sample, this clone turned up a few times. V gene TRBV2 combines with J gene TRBJ2-7; 8 bases match TRBD1. Germline lookup yields CDR1 SNHLY and CDR2 FYNNEI. Losses at the gene ends were 2 bases for V and 4 bases for J; bases not matched to a gene: 7. This CDR3 comprises 15 residues. The CDR3 sequence: CASSEQGTGLYEQYF. The CDR3 DNA sequence: TGTGCCAGCAGTGAACAGGGGACAGGTCTTTACGAGCAGTACTTC.

This chain links TRBV9 with TRBJ2-5; 8 bases agree with TRBD2. Germline lookup yields CDR1 SGDLS and CDR2 YYNGEE. This CDR3 spans 16 amino acids. V lost 4 bases, J lost 4 bases, and 12 bases stayed unmatched. The DNA for the CDR3 is TGTGCCAGCAGCCTGGCGGGGGGCTCCCCCCCAGAGACCCAGTACTTC. Amino acid sequence: CASSLAGGSPPETQYF.

The chain carries TRBV6-1 and TRBJ2-2; 13 bases line up with TRBD2. This CDR3 is 20 amino acids long. J was trimmed by 4 bases and V by 3 bases; bases with no gene match: 14. Germline CDR1 MNHNS, CDR2 SASEGT. This chain's CDR3 is CASSEGATSGGSRSTGELFF. CDR3 DNA sequence: TGTGCCAGCAGTGAGGGCGCGACTAGCGGGGGGTCTCGGAGCACCGGGGAGCTGTTTTTT.

The table lists this clone with many counts. This chain connects TRBV15 to TRBJ2-7; D gene unclear. V dropped 0 bases and J dropped 3 bases, with 6 bases sitting between them. CDR1 is LNHNV and CDR2 is YYDKDF in the germline V gene (reference sequence). This CDR3 spans 13 amino acids. The CDR3 coding sequence is TGTGCCACCAGCAGAGAGAAGGGCTACGAGCAGTACTTC. Translation gives CATSREKGYEQYF.

In its sample, this clone was seen a few times. J is TRBJ2-2 and V is TRBV25-1; a weak D match, TRBD1 (6 bases). The CDR3 has 13 amino acids. Between the trimmed V and J ends, which lost 2 bases and 6 bases, there was a span of 7 bases. Germline CDR1 reads MGHDK; CDR2 reads SYGVNS. The CDR3 loop is CASSERTAGELFF. The DNA for the CDR3 is TGTGCCAGCAGTGAACGGACAGCCGGGGAGCTGTTTTTT.

This sequence joins TRBV2 and TRBJ1-5, with D hard to call. This CDR3 comprises 16 residues. The V gene's germline CDR1 is SNHLY and CDR2 FYNNEI. The V gene lost 0 bases and the J gene lost 1 base, with 10 bases spanning the gap. The CDR3 loop is CASSEAGGESNQPQHF. The CDR3 nucleotides are TGTGCCAGCAGTGAAGCGGGCGGGGAAAGCAATCAGCCCCAGCATTTT.

The chain employs TRBV7-2 and TRBJ2-1; 11 bases map to TRBD2. The V gene's germline CDR1 is SGHTA and CDR2 FQGNSA. The V and J ends lost 5 bases and 12 bases, in that order; junction bases with no gene match: 9. The CDR3 contains 14 residues. The CDR3 DNA reads TGTGCCAGCAGCCCGGGACTAGCGGATACGGTGCAGTTCTTC. It is translated as CASSPGLADTVQFF.

The V gene is TRBV7-9, the J gene TRBJ1-1, with D perhaps matching TRBD1 (6 bases). Germline CDR1 reads SEHNR; CDR2 reads FQNEAQ (reference sequence). V lost 4 bases and J lost 0, with 15 bases in between. There are 16 residues in the CDR3. In DNA form, the CDR3 reads TGTGCCAGCAGCTCGAATGGCGGACAGCTGAACACTGAAGCTTTCTTT. Amino acids: CASSSNGGQLNTEAFF.

J is TRBJ2-7 and V is TRBV7-9; 9 nucleotides align to TRBD1. Germline V gene sequence: CDR1 SEHNR, CDR2 FQNEAQ (reference sequence). The V and J ends lost 3 bases and 6 bases, in that order; junction bases with no gene match: 6. This CDR3 comprises 14 residues. The CDR3 sequence is CASSFAGQGPEQYF. Here the CDR3 DNA reads TGTGCCAGCAGCTTCGCTGGACAGGGGCCCGAGCAGTACTTC. The entire variable domain, with the rest obtained from reference TRBV7-9 and TRBJ2-7, is as follows: DTGVSQNPRHKITKRGQNVTFRCDPISEHNRLYWYRQTLGQGPEFLTYFQNEAQLEKSRLLSDRFSAERPKGSFSTLEIQRTEQGDSAMYLCASSFAGQGPEQYFGPGTRLTVT.

This clone was seen a few times. J is TRBJ2-3 and V is TRBV29-1; 7 nucleotides align to TRBD2. CDR1 is SQVTM, CDR2 ANQGSEA, per germline. The CDR3 loop spans 14 amino acids. The ends lost 2 bases at V and 4 bases at J; junction bases unmatched: 6. The CDR3 here is CSVERGVGADTQYF. In DNA, the CDR3 is TGCAGCGTTGAACGGGGGGTCGGGGCAGATACGCAGTATTTT.

The chain carries TRBV25-1 and TRBJ1-4; 8 nucleotides line up with TRBD1. V trimming: 0 bases; J trimming: 7 bases; junction bases outside the gene matches: 1. CDR3 size: 14 residues. Germline CDR1 MGHDK, CDR2 SYGVNS. CDR3 sequence (DNA): TGTGCCAGCAGTGAATACAGGGGGCGTGAAAAACTGTTTTTT. Translated: CASSEYRGREKLFF.

In its sample, this clone was seen many times. In nucleotides, the CDR3 is TGTGCCAGCAGCTTGGGCGGAGACCTAGCCAAAAACATTCAGTACTTC. This encodes CASSLGGDLAKNIQYF. V and J are TRBV5-4 and TRBJ2-4; unclear D gene. The CDR3 contains 16 residues. Trimming shortened V by 0 bases and J by 0 bases, and 10 bases separated the two germline ends. Germline V CDR1 and CDR2: SGHNT, YYREEE (reference sequence).

The chain uses TRBV6-1 and TRBJ2-3; no clear D gene. Germline CDR1 and CDR2: MNHNS and SASEGT. Trimming removed 4 bases at V and 4 bases at J, with 12 bases between. The CDR3 runs 14 residues. In DNA, the CDR3 is TGTGCCAGCAGTGTCCGCCCGGTCGCAGATACGCAGTATTTT. As protein: CASSVRPVADTQYF.

This chain connects TRBV19 to TRBJ2-3; D is perhaps TRBD2 (6 bases). The CDR3 consists of 13 residues. Germline V gene data show CDR1 as LNHDA and CDR2 as SQIVND (reference sequence). Trimming cost V 5 bases and J 3 bases, with 9 bases left between them. CDR3 nucleotides: TGTGCCAGTAGTCAGGGACTTACAGATACGCAGTATTTT. Encoded protein: CASSQGLTDTQYF.

This clone was seen a few times. The rearrangement uses TRBV6-6 and TRBJ2-7; a weak D match, TRBD1 (6 bases). V dropped 5 bases and J dropped 2 bases, with 10 bases sitting between them. CDR1 is MNHNY, CDR2 SVGAGI, per germline (reference sequence). The CDR3 length is 13 residues. The CDR3 DNA is TGTGCCAGCAGTCTGGACAGTACCTACGAGCAGTACTTC. Its translation is CASSLDSTYEQYF.

The rearrangement links TRBV28 to TRBJ2-7; 7 positions agree with TRBD1. The CDR3 totals 14 residues. CDR1 and CDR2 (germline): MDHEN, SYDVKM. Trimming removed 3 bases from V and 4 bases from J; junction bases left unmatched: 6. CDR3: CASSFQGVGYEQYF. The CDR3 nucleotides are TGTGCCAGCAGTTTCCAGGGGGTGGGGTACGAGCAGTACTTC.

Ten or more counts support this clone. This sequence joins TRBV6-5 and TRBJ2-1; D may be TRBD1 or TRBD2 (5 bases each). CDR3 length: 11 amino acids. Germline lookup yields CDR1 MNHEY and CDR2 SVGAGI. Trimming removed 4 bases from V and 10 bases from J, with 8 bases in between. The CDR3 spells CASSSEGEQFF. The CDR3 region has the DNA TGTGCCAGCAGTTCAGAGGGGGAGCAGTTCTTC.

This chain uses TRBV30 with TRBJ2-3, with D unclear. Germline V lookup: CDR1 GTSNPN, CDR2 SVGIG (reference sequence). The V and J ends lost 4 bases and 2 bases respectively, with 4 bases between them. This CDR3 has 11 amino acids. The CDR3 DNA reads as TGTGCCTGGACACACACAGATACGCAGTATTTT. It specifies CAWTHTDTQYF.

This clone was counted a few times. V and J are TRBV5-4 and TRBJ1-1; D gene ambiguous. Trimming shortened V by 7 bases and J by 5 bases, and 15 bases separated the two germline ends. Germline V lookup: CDR1 SGHNT, CDR2 YYREEE (reference sequence). This CDR3 comprises 13 residues. As DNA, the CDR3 is TGTGCCAGCGGACGGTCCGCGGGGACTGAAGCTTTCTTT. Encoded protein: CASGRSAGTEAFF.

This clone came up a few times. The rearrangement uses TRBV7-9 and TRBJ1-2; D is perhaps TRBD1 (5 bases). CDR1 SEHNR and CDR2 FQNEAQ come from the germline V gene (reference sequence). V lost 6 bases to trimming and J lost 6 bases, with 11 bases between them. CDR3 length equals 12 residues. CDR3 in amino acids: CASSPEGHGYTF. CDR3 sequence (DNA): TGTGCCAGCAGTCCCGAGGGGCATGGCTACACCTTC.

The table lists this clone with a few counts. This chain connects TRBV6-6 to TRBJ2-5; TRBD1 might be the D (5 bases). The V and J ends lost 6 bases and 1 base respectively, with 18 bases between them. CDR3 length equals 16 residues. The germline V gene has CDR1 MNHNY and CDR2 SVGAGI (reference sequence). CDR3 nucleotides: TGTGCCAGCAGCTCCTGGGCAGGGAAGACCCAAGAGACCCAGTACTTC. It is translated as CASSSWAGKTQETQYF.

This chain joins TRBV19 and TRBJ1-4; D perhaps matches TRBD1 (5 bases). The CDR3 has 13 amino acids. Looked up from germline, CDR1 is LNHDA and CDR2 is SQIVND (reference sequence). The ends were cut back, 7 bases at V and 4 bases at J, with 10 bases in the middle. CDR3 sequence: CASTGDGNEKLFF. DNA of the CDR3: TGTGCCAGTACGGGGGACGGTAATGAAAAACTGTTTTTT.

CDR3 coding DNA: TGCGCCAGCAGCGTTACGGCGGGAGACACAGATACGCAGTATTTT. Its translation is CASSVTAGDTDTQYF. V usage is TRBV5-1 and J usage is TRBJ2-3; 7 bases fit TRBD2. The J segment lost 2 bases and the V segment lost 4 bases, leaving 7 bases of the junction unmatched. The CDR3 is 15 amino acids. Looked up from germline, CDR1 is SGHRS and CDR2 is YFSETQ.

The table lists this clone with a few counts. This chain uses TRBV4-1 with TRBJ2-5, with a possible D match to TRBD2 (5 bases). The CDR3 length is 15 residues. The V gene lost 6 bases and the J gene lost 2 bases, with 16 bases spanning the gap. The germline gives CDR1 MGHRA, CDR2 YSYEKL. The CDR3 nucleotides read TGCGCCAGCAGTTCCGCTAGCTCCTTACAAGAGACCCAGTACTTC. Protein sequence: CASSSASSLQETQYF.

The chain is built from TRBV5-1 and TRBJ1-4; D unclear. The CDR3 has 14 amino acids. Germline values: CDR1 SGHRS, CDR2 YFSETQ. V lost 4 bases and J lost 7, with 14 bases in between. CDR3 protein: CASSGEKIGEKLFF. The CDR3 DNA reads TGCGCCAGCAGCGGGGAGAAGATTGGTGAAAAACTGTTTTTT.

The chain couples TRBV19 to TRBJ2-3; possible D gene TRBD2, 7 bases. CDR3 length: 14 amino acids. Germline CDR1 is LNHDA and CDR2 is SQIVND (reference sequence). V lost 5 bases to trimming and J lost 6 bases, with 15 bases between them. The CDR3 loop reads CASSLGGPWDTQYF. In DNA form, the CDR3 reads TGTGCCAGTAGTCTCGGGGGGCCTTGGGATACGCAGTATTTT.

This clone has more than one count but fewer than ten. The genes are TRBV6-1 and TRBJ2-4, with TRBD2 identical over 12 bases. Germline V lookup: CDR1 MNHNS, CDR2 SASEGT. J gave up 8 bases and V 3 bases, and 5 bases lay outside the gene matches. The CDR3 covers 15 residues. This CDR3 reads CASSELAGGPDIQYF. CDR3 nucleotide sequence: TGTGCCAGCAGTGAGCTAGCGGGGGGGCCGGACATTCAGTACTTC.